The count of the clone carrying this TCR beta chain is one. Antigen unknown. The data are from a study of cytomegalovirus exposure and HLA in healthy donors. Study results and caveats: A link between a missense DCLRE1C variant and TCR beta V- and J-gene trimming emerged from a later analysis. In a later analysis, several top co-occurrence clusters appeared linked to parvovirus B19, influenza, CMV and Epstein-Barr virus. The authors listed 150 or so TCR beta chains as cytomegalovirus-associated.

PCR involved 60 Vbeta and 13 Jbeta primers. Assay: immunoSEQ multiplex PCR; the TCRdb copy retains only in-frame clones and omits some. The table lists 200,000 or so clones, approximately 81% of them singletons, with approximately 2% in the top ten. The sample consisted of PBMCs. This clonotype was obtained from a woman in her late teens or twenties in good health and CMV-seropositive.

CDR3 DNA sequence: TGTGCCAGCAGTGAATGGGAGGGCAGCTATCAGCCCCAGCATTTT. Its protein is CASSEWEGSYQPQHF. The chain couples TRBV6-1 to TRBJ1-5; D call uncertain. The CDR3 spans 15 residues. Germline lookup yields CDR1 MNHNS and CDR2 SASEGT. V was cut by 2 bases and J by 5 bases, with 13 bases left in between.